One sample yielded the 23 T cell receptor beta chains listed below, sequenced in a study of cytomegalovirus exposure and HLA in healthy donors. Sequencing was performed with immunoSEQ multiplex PCR; in TCRdb, only in-frame clones are kept and a portion is missing. The sample consists of 170,000 or so clones, 85% of them appearing once. The specimen was PBMCs. The receptors here all came from a man between 18 and 29 years old in good health and CMV-seropositive.

This chain connects TRBV7-9 to TRBJ2-2; the D gene is possibly TRBD1 (5 bases). Per the germline V gene, CDR1 is SEHNR and CDR2 is FQNEAQ (reference sequence). V lost 7 bases to trimming and J lost 1 base, with 13 bases between them. The CDR3 loop spans 15 amino acids. Written as DNA, the CDR3 is TGTGCCAGCACCTCAGACAGCGTGAACACCGGGGAGCTGTTTTTT. This codes for CASTSDSVNTGELFF.

The chain joins TRBV7-2 to TRBJ2-7, with TRBD1 matching 11 bases. This CDR3 is built from 15 residues. The germline gives CDR1 SGHTA, CDR2 FQGNSA. With 5 bases clipped from V and 4 bases from J, the junction kept 7 bases outside the gene matches. The CDR3: CASSQGQGAMYEQYF. The CDR3 nucleotides read TGTGCCAGCAGCCAAGGACAGGGGGCAATGTACGAGCAGTACTTC.

This chain connects TRBV28 to TRBJ2-7, with 12 positions matching TRBD1. Germline V CDR1 and CDR2: MDHEN, SYDVKM. The CDR3 consists of 14 residues. The ends lost 9 bases at V and 7 bases at J; junction bases unmatched: 10. CDR3 in DNA: TGTGCCAGTTCCGGGACAGGGGGCGCGTGGGAGCAGTACTTC. Translating it yields CASSGTGGAWEQYF.

The rearrangement uses TRBV7-6 and TRBJ2-7; 9 bases agree with TRBD2. Germline assignment: CDR1 SGHVS and CDR2 FNYEAQ. This CDR3 is 17 amino acids long. V lost 0 bases to trimming and J lost 6 bases; unmatched junction nucleotides: 12. The CDR3 DNA reads TGTGCCAGCAGCTTAGCGCGGGGGGGGAATATCGCCTCCGAGCAGTACTTC. It translates to CASSLARGGNIASEQYF.

The chain couples TRBV29-1 to TRBJ2-3; D remains unclear. CDR1 is SQVTM and CDR2 is ANQGSEA in the germline V gene. The CDR3 is 11 residues long. The CDR3 nucleotides read TGCAGGGTCTACGACACAGATACGCAGTATTTT. Its translation: CRVYDTDTQYF.

The DNA of the CDR3 is TGTGCCAGCAGCCTAGCTGGGGGGAACATTCAGTACTTC. Its protein product is CASSLAGGNIQYF. The rearrangement uses TRBV5-6 and TRBJ2-4; maybe TRBD2 (6 bases). Trimming removed 4 bases at V and 7 bases at J, with 12 bases between. Germline CDR1 reads SGHDT; CDR2 reads YYEEEE. CDR3 length: 13 amino acids.

This clone was counted only a few times. The chain recombines TRBV6-5 with TRBJ2-7; the D is unclear. The CDR3 spans 11 residues. The V and J ends lost 6 bases and 6 bases respectively, with 9 bases between them. The germline CDR1 and CDR2 sequences are MNHEY and SVGAGI. The CDR3 is CASSPSGEQYF. In DNA, the CDR3 is TGTGCCAGCAGCCCCTCCGGCGAGCAGTACTTC.

This chain joins TRBV6-1 and TRBJ2-1, with D maybe TRBD1 (5 bases). CDR1 and CDR2 from the germline V gene are MNHNS and SASEGT. CDR3 length: 13 residues. The ends were cut back, 4 bases at V and 2 bases at J, with 6 bases in the middle. The CDR3 loop reads CASSGQTYNEQFF. Here the CDR3 DNA reads TGTGCCAGCAGTGGACAGACCTACAATGAGCAGTTCTTC.

V gene TRBV30 combines with J gene TRBJ2-1; 12 bases agree with TRBD2. CDR1 is GTSNPN and CDR2 is SVGIG in the germline V gene (reference sequence). Trimming cost V 7 bases and J 0 bases; bases outside gene matches: 13. The CDR3 consists of 18 residues. The CDR3 sequence is CAYNSGTSGFSSYNEQFF. CDR3 nucleotide sequence: TGTGCCTATAATTCCGGGACTAGCGGGTTTAGCTCCTACAATGAGCAGTTCTTC.

The chain is built from TRBV28 and TRBJ2-7, with 9 bases that match TRBD1. The V gene end was trimmed by 9 bases and the J gene end by 6 bases; junction bases not matched to a gene: 12. Germline V gene sequence: CDR1 MDHEN, CDR2 SYDVKM. This CDR3 contains 14 residues. The CDR3 region is CASNSPGQGVEQYF. The CDR3, as DNA: TGTGCCAGTAACTCACCGGGACAGGGCGTCGAGCAGTACTTC.

This rearrangement joins TRBV29-1 to TRBJ2-7, with D possibly matching TRBD1 (6 bases). V gave up 4 bases and J gave up 9 bases, with 16 bases separating them. Germline V lookup: CDR1 SQVTM, CDR2 ANQGSEA. The CDR3 loop spans 12 amino acids. The DNA for the CDR3 is TGCAGCGTTGGACAGGCCCTGGCAGGGCAGTACTTC. Its translation: CSVGQALAGQYF.

This clone has a handful of counts. V usage is TRBV28 and J usage is TRBJ1-2; D remains unclear. This CDR3 spans 10 amino acids. Germline V gene lookup returns CDR1 MDHEN and CDR2 SYDVKM. Trimming stripped 7 bases from V and 8 bases from J, with 8 bases between. CDR3 in amino acids: CASKLVGYTF. The DNA for the CDR3 is TGTGCCAGCAAACTCGTGGGCTACACCTTC.

This clone was counted a few times. This chain uses TRBV5-1 with TRBJ2-7, with a weak D call TRBD2 (6 bases). The CDR3 covers 15 residues. Germline CDR1 reads SGHRS; CDR2 reads YFSETQ. V dropped 0 bases and J dropped 3 bases, with 13 bases sitting between them. The CDR3 DNA sequence: TGCGCCAGCAGCTTGGAACCCTCCGGGGGCTACGAGCAGTACTTC. It is translated as CASSLEPSGGYEQYF.

The chain combines TRBV5-5 with TRBJ2-7; 10 bases agree with TRBD1. The junction had 3 bases not matched to a gene; V was cut back by 4 bases and J by 5 bases. The CDR3 is made up of 13 amino acids. Looked up from germline, CDR1 is SGHKS and CDR2 is YYEKEE (reference sequence). The CDR3 is CASSRQGAHEQYF. The CDR3 region has the DNA TGTGCCAGCAGCCGACAGGGGGCCCACGAGCAGTACTTC.

The chain employs TRBV7-2 and TRBJ1-1; a weak D match, TRBD1 (5 bases). The CDR3 runs to 14 residues. Germline V lookup: CDR1 SGHTA, CDR2 FQGNSA. Trimming removed 5 bases from V and 2 bases from J, with 12 bases in between. DNA for the CDR3: TGTGCCAGCAGCCGAGAGACAGCTAACACTGAAGCTTTCTTT. This codes for CASSRETANTEAFF.

The V gene is TRBV13, the J gene TRBJ2-5; possible D gene TRBD2, 5 bases. Germline CDR1 and CDR2: PRHDT and FYEKMQ (reference sequence). With 8 bases removed from V and 4 bases from J, the gap between germline ends came to 17 bases. The CDR3 contains 14 residues. CDR3: CASRILLGGETQYF. In nucleotides, the CDR3 is TGTGCCAGCCGGATCCTTCTAGGAGGAGAGACCCAGTACTTC.

This CDR3 is CATSHRGGEGANVLTF. The CDR3, as DNA: TGTGCCACCAGCCACAGGGGTGGTGAGGGGGCCAACGTCCTGACTTTC. This chain joins TRBV15 and TRBJ2-6; 7 bases are shared with TRBD1. The V gene's germline CDR1 is LNHNV and CDR2 YYDKDF (reference sequence). J lost 4 bases, V lost 5 bases, and 8 bases had no gene match. CDR3 length equals 16 residues.

The chain links TRBV7-9 to TRBJ2-7; a possible D gene is TRBD1 (5 bases). The CDR3 length is 12 residues. Germline lookup yields CDR1 SEHNR and CDR2 FQNEAQ (reference sequence). Trimming took off 3 bases at V and 2 bases at J, with 5 bases between the two ends. The CDR3 spells CASSLDTYEQYF. CDR3 bases: TGTGCCAGCAGCTTGGACACCTACGAGCAGTACTTC.

The genes are TRBV6-1 and TRBJ2-4; TRBD1 might be the D (8 bases). Germline values: CDR1 MNHNS, CDR2 SASEGT. The CDR3 covers 14 residues. V lost 7 bases to trimming and J lost 5 bases, with 15 bases between them. The CDR3 DNA follows: TGTGCCAGCATGCGGACAGGGAGGGAAAACATTCAGTACTTC. Amino acids: CASMRTGRENIQYF.

V is TRBV29-1 and J is TRBJ2-5; D might be TRBD2 (5 bases). CDR3 length equals 13 residues. The germline gives CDR1 SQVTM, CDR2 ANQGSEA. Trimming stripped 2 bases from V and 2 bases from J, with 9 bases between. The CDR3 reads CSVEPGSQETQYF. DNA of the CDR3: TGCAGCGTTGAACCGGGGAGTCAAGAGACCCAGTACTTC.

Written as DNA, the CDR3 is TGTGCCAGCAGCTGGACACGGAACTTTAACTATGGCTACACCTTC. Translation: CASSWTRNFNYGYTF. This chain joins TRBV16 and TRBJ1-2; weak D call: TRBD1 (5 bases). This CDR3 comprises 15 residues. Trimming stripped 5 bases from V and 1 base from J, with 14 bases between. Germline-derived CDR1 and CDR2 are KGHSY and FQNENV.

This clone was detected only a few times. The chain combines TRBV4-1 with TRBJ1-1; D unresolved. V was trimmed by 0 bases and J by 4 bases, leaving 9 bases between them. This CDR3 spans 14 amino acids. Looked up from germline, CDR1 is MGHRA and CDR2 is YSYEKL. The CDR3 bases are TGCGCCAGCAGCCAAGAAACTCGAGGCACTGAAGCTTTCTTT. Translated, it gives CASSQETRGTEAFF.

The rearrangement uses TRBV5-1 and TRBJ2-1, with D possibly being TRBD2 (5 bases). The CDR3 consists of 15 residues. Trimming stripped 3 bases from V and 0 bases from J, with 10 bases between. Germline CDR1 is SGHRS and CDR2 is YFSETQ. CDR3 DNA sequence: TGCGCCAGCAGCTGGAGCGGACTCTCCTACAATGAGCAGTTCTTC. Protein: CASSWSGLSYNEQFF.